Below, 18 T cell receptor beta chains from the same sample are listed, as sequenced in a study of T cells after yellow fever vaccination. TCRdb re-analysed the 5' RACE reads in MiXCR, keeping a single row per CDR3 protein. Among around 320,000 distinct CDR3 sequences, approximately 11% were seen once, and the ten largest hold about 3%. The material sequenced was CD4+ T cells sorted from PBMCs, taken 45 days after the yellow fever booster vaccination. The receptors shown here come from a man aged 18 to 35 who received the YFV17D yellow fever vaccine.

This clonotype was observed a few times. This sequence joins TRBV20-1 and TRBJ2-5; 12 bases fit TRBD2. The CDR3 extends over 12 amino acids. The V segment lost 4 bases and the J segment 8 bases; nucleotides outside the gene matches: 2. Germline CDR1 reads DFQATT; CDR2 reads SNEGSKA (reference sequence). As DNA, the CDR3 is TGCAGTGCTATACTAGCGGGGGGTACCCAGTACTTC. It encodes CSAILAGGTQYF.

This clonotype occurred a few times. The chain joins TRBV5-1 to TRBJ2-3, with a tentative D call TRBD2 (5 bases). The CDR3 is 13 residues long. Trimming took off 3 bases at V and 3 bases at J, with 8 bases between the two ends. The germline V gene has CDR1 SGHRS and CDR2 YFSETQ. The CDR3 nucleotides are TGCGCCAGCAGCTCTGAGGGAACAGATACGCAGTATTTT. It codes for CASSSEGTDTQYF. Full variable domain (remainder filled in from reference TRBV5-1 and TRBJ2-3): KAGVTQTPRYLIKTRGQQVTLSCSPISGHRSVSWYQQTPGQGLQFLFEYFSETQRNKGNFPGRFSGRQFSNSRSEMNVSTLELGDSALYLCASSSEGTDTQYFGPGTRLTVL.

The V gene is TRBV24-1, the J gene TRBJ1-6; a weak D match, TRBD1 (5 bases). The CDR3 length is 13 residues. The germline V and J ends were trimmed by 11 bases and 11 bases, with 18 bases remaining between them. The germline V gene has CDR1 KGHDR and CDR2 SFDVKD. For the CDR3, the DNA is TGTGCCAGCCAACCTCCTGTGACAGCACCCCTCCACTTT. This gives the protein CASQPPVTAPLHF.

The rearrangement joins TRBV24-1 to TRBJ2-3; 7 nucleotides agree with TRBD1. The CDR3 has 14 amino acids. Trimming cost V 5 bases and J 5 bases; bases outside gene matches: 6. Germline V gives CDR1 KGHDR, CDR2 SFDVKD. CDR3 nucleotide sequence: TGTGCCACCAGTGCTCCCGACAGGGTAGATACGCAGTATTTT. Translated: CATSAPDRVDTQYF.

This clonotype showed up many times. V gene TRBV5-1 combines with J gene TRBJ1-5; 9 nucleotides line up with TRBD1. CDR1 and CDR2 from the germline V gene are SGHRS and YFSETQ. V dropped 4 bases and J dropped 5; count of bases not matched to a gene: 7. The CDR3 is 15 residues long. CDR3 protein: CASSLDRGGDQPQHF. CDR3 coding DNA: TGCGCCAGCAGCCTGGACAGGGGAGGCGATCAGCCCCAGCATTTT.

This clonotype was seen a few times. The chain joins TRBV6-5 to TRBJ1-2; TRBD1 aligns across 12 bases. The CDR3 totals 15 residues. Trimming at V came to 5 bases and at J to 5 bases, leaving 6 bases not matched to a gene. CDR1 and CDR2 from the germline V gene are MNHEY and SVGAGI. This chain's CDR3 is CASSRDRGRWYGYTF. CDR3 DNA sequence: TGTGCCAGCAGTCGGGACAGGGGGCGGTGGTATGGCTACACCTTC.

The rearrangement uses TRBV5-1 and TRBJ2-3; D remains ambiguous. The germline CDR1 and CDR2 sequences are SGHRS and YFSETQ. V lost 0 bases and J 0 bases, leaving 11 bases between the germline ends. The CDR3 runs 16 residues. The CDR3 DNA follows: TGCGCCAGCAGCTTGGCACTTCAAGGTAGCACAGATACGCAGTATTTT. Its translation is CASSLALQGSTDTQYF.

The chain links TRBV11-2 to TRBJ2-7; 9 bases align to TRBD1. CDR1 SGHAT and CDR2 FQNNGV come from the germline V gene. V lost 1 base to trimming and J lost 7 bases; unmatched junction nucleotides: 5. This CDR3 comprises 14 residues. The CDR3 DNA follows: TGTGCCAGCAGCTTAGGGGGAGACAGGGGGGAGCAGTACGTC. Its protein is CASSLGGDRGEQYV.

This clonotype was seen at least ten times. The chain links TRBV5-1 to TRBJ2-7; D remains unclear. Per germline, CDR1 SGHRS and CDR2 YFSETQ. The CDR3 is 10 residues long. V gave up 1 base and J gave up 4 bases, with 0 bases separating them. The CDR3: CASSLYEQYV. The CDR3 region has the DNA TGCGCCAGCAGCTTGTACGAGCAGTACGTC.

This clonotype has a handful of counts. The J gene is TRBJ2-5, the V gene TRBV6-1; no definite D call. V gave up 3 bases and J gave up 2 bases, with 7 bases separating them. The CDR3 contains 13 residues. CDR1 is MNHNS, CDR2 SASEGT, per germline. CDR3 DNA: TGTGCCAGCAGTGAGCAGCTACAAGAGACCCAGTACTTC. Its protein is CASSEQLQETQYF.

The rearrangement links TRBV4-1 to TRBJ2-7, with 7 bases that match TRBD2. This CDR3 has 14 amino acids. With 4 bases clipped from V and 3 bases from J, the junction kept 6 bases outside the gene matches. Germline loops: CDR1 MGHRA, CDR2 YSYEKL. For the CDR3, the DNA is TGCGCCAGCAGCCCCGGGGGGTACCGCTACGAGCAGTACTTC. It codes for CASSPGGYRYEQYF.

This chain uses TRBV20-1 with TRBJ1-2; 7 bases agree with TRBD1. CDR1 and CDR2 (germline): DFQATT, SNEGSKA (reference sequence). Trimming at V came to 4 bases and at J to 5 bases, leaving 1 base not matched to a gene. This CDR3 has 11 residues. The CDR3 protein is CSATGGYGYTF. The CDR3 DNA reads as TGCAGTGCTACAGGGGGTTATGGCTACACCTTC.

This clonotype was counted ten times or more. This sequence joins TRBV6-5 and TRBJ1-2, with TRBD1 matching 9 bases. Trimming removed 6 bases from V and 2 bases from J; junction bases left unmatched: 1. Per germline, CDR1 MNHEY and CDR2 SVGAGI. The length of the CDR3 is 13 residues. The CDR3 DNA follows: TGTGCCAGCAGGGGACAGGGAAACTATGGCTACACCTTC. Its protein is CASRGQGNYGYTF.

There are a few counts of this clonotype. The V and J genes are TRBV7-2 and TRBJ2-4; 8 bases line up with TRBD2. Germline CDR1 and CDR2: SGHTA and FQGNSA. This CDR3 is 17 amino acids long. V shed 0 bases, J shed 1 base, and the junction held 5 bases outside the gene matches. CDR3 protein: CASSLAASGSAKNIQYF. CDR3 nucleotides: TGTGCCAGCAGCTTAGCGGCTAGCGGGTCTGCCAAAAACATTCAGTACTTC. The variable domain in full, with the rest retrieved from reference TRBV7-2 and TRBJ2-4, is GAGVSQSPSNKVTEKGKDVELRCDPISGHTALYWYRQSLGQGLEFLIYFQGNSAPDKSGLPSDRFSAERTGGSVSTLTIQRTQQEDSAVYLCASSLAASGSAKNIQYFGAGTRLSVL.

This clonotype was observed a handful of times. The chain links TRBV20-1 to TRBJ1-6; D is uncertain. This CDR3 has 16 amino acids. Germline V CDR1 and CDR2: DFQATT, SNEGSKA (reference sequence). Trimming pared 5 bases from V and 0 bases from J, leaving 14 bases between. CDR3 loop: CSAWGEGSSYNSPLHF. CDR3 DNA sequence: TGCAGTGCTTGGGGTGAAGGGAGCTCCTATAATTCACCCCTCCACTTT.

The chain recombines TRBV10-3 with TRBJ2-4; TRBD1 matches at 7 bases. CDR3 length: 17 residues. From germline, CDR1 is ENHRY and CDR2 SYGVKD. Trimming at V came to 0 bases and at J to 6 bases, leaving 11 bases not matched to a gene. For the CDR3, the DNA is TGTGCCATCAGTGAGTCCGGTTTGGGACAGAGGGGAAACATTCAGTACTTC. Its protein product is CAISESGLGQRGNIQYF.

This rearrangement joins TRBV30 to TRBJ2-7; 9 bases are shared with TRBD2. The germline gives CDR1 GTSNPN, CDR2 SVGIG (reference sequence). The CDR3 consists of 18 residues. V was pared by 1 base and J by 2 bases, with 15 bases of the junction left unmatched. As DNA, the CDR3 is TGTGCCTGGAGTGGAGGGATGAACAAGCGGGGGGCTACCTACGAGCAGTACTTC. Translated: CAWSGGMNKRGATYEQYF. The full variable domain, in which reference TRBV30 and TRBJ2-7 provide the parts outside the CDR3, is SQTIHQWPATLVQPVGSPLSLECTVEGTSNPNLYWYRQAAGRGLQLLFYSVGIGQISSEVPQNLSASRPQDRQFILSSKKLLLSDSGFYLCAWSGGMNKRGATYEQYFGPGTRLTVT.

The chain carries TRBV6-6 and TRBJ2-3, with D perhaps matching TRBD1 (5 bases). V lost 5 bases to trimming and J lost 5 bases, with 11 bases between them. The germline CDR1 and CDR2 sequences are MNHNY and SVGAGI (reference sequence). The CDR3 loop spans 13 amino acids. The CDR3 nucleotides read TGTGCCAGCAGTCGCAGGGTACAAGATACGCAGTATTTT. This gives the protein CASSRRVQDTQYF.